A selection of T cell receptor beta chains follows, all from one sample in a study of shared clonotypes between healthy human individuals. TCRdb keeps only in-frame clones here, not all; method: immunoSEQ multiplex PCR. The sample lists 1.5 million to 2.5 million clones; about 94% were seen once. The source material was naive CD8+ T cells sorted from blood. Source of these receptors: a man aged 18 to 35 in good health. CDR3s include the opening cysteine and the closing phenylalanine or tryptophan. The D gene is left open where the match is weak. Expanded clones get a size class; other rows say once, few or many, or leave the size out.

clone_size,d_call,v_call,j_call,cdr3_nt,cdr3_aa
NA,TRBD1,TRBV4-1,TRBJ1-5,TGCGCCAGCAGCCAAGAGGGACAGGGGCGGGATCAGCCCCAGCATTTT,CASSQEGQGRDQPQHF
NA,NA,TRBV6-5,TRBJ1-6,TGTGCCAGCAGTTACAAGGGAGGGGGGGATTCACCCCTCCACTTT,CASSYKGGGDSPLHF
NA,NA,TRBV6-5,TRBJ2-7,TGTGCCAGCAGTTACTCAGCCGGCTACGAGCAGTACTTC,CASSYSAGYEQYF
NA,NA,TRBV14,TRBJ2-5,TGTGCCAGCAGCCCGGACCCAACTCCTCTCCAAGAGACCCAGTACTTC,CASSPDPTPLQETQYF
NA,TRBD2,TRBV2,TRBJ2-3,TGTGCCAGAACCCACGGACTAGCGCGAGATACGCAGTATTTT,CARTHGLARDTQYF
NA,NA,TRBV4-1,TRBJ2-7,TGCGCCAGCAGCCTGGGGATAGGGGGCTCCTACGAGCAGTACTTC,CASSLGIGGSYEQYF
NA,TRBD2,TRBV4-1,TRBJ2-1,TGCGCCAGCAGCCAAGGAGCGGGATCAGGCAATGAGCAGTTCTTC,CASSQGAGSGNEQFF
NA,NA,TRBV29-1,TRBJ2-3,TGCAGCGTTGAATTTTTGGGACAAGTATCCGATACGCAGTATTTT,CSVEFLGQVSDTQYF
once,NA,TRBV4-1,TRBJ1-4,TGCGCCAGCAGCCAAGTGGTCTCAGGGGAAGGAGAAGAAAAACTGTTTTTT,CASSQVVSGEGEEKLFF
NA,NA,TRBV27,TRBJ2-2,TGTGCCAGCAGTTTAATGGGGGCGGCCGGGGAGCTGTTTTTT,CASSLMGAAGELFF
NA,NA,TRBV6-5,TRBJ2-2,TGTGCCAGCAGTTCTAGGGACATAAACACCGGGGAGCTGTTTTTT,CASSSRDINTGELFF
NA,NA,TRBV4-1,TRBJ2-1,TGCGCCAGCAGCCAAGAGGTGGCAGGCCATCGGTTCTTC,CASSQEVAGHRFF
NA,TRBD2,TRBV14,TRBJ2-7,TGTGCCAGCAGCCAAGCTGGGGGGGGCGAGCAGTACTTC,CASSQAGGGEQYF
NA,TRBD1,TRBV27,TRBJ2-1,TGTGCCAGCACCTCTTCGACAGGGCACAATGAGCAGTTCTTC,CASTSSTGHNEQFF
NA,NA,TRBV15,TRBJ1-4,TGTGCCACCAGCAGCTACACAGGTTTTATGGCCGTGAGTGAAAAACTGTTTTTT,CATSSYTGFMAVSEKLFF
NA,NA,TRBV28,TRBJ2-3,TGTGCCAGCAGTTCTGCCGTGGAGGGGGGCACAGATACGCAGTATTTT,CASSSAVEGGTDTQYF
NA,TRBD1,TRBV7-9,TRBJ2-2,TGTGCCAGGCCGGGACAGGGGGCTAACACCGGGGAGCTGTTTTTT,CARPGQGANTGELFF
once,NA,TRBV5-3,TRBJ1-5,TGTGCCAGAAGCTTTGGGACCCCCCGGGGCAATCAGCCCCAGCATTTT,CARSFGTPRGNQPQHF
NA,NA,TRBV14,TRBJ2-1,TGTGCCAGCAGCCCCCGGGCGTACAATGAGCAGTTCTTC,CASSPRAYNEQFF
NA,NA,TRBV9,TRBJ2-2,TGTGCCAGCACCACCGGTGGCGGGGAGCTGTTTTTT,CASTTGGGELFF
NA,TRBD1,TRBV27,TRBJ2-3,TGTGCCAGCCGCTACAGGGGGCTTCGACCCACAGATACGCAGTATTTT,CASRYRGLRPTDTQYF
NA,TRBD2,TRBV10-3,TRBJ2-3,TGTGCCATCAGTCTACTTCTGGGGGGGGACACAGATACGCAGTATTTT,CAISLLLGGDTDTQYF
NA,TRBD1,TRBV6-1,TRBJ2-2,TGTGCCAGCAGTGAACGGAGACAGGGTACCGGGGAGCTGTTTTTT,CASSERRQGTGELFF
NA,NA,TRBV29-1,TRBJ2-2,TGCAGCGTTGATAGTGGCAGGGTAGAGCTGTTTTTT,CSVDSGRVELFF
NA,TRBD2,TRBV29-1,TRBJ2-7,TGCAGCGTTGAAGCCGGCGGGGGGTACGAGCAGTACTTC,CSVEAGGGYEQYF
NA,NA,TRBV30,TRBJ2-7,TGTGCCTGGAAGACAGGCCCCTACGAGCAGTACTTC,CAWKTGPYEQYF
NA,NA,TRBV6-5,TRBJ1-4,TGTGCCAGCAGTTCCGCCCCCAGGGGTGGTGAAAAACTGTTTTTT,CASSSAPRGGEKLFF
NA,NA,TRBV9,TRBJ1-4,TGTGCCAGCAGCGTAGGGCAGGGCTTGTCTTCGACTAATGAAAAACTGTTTTTT,CASSVGQGLSSTNEKLFF
NA,TRBD2,TRBV6-5,TRBJ2-1,TGTGCCAGCAGTTACGGATTAGCGGGAGGAGGGAATGAGCAGTTCTTC,CASSYGLAGGGNEQFF
NA,TRBD1,TRBV4-1,TRBJ2-7,TGCGCCAGCAGCCAAGTTGTGTCGGGACAGGGCCCCTACGAGCAGTACTTC,CASSQVVSGQGPYEQYF
NA,TRBD1,TRBV2,TRBJ2-1,TGTGCCAGCAGCAACCAGGGACAGGGGTTACTCAATGAGCAGTTCTTC,CASSNQGQGLLNEQFF
NA,TRBD1,TRBV2,TRBJ1-1,TGTGCCAGCTGTTTCGCAGGGGGGGGGAGCACTGAAGCTTTCTTT,CASCFAGGGSTEAFF
NA,TRBD1,TRBV27,TRBJ1-2,TGTGCCAGCTCCCCTCTCGAGGGACAGCACTATGGCTACACCTTC,CASSPLEGQHYGYTF
NA,NA,TRBV19,TRBJ1-1,TGTGCCGCCGGACCGTTGAACACTGAAGCTTTCTTT,CAAGPLNTEAFF
NA,NA,TRBV29-1,TRBJ1-1,TGCAGCGTTGGGGTAGGGACTGAAGCTTTCTTT,CSVGVGTEAFF
NA,NA,TRBV5-8,TRBJ1-5,TGTGCCAGCAGCTTCCGTTGGGGGGAAATTCAGCCCCAGCATTTT,CASSFRWGEIQPQHF
once,TRBD1,TRBV19,TRBJ2-7,TGTGCCAGTAGTACACAAGACAGGGGGCGCAGGTCCTACGAGCAGTACTTC,CASSTQDRGRRSYEQYF
NA,NA,TRBV28,TRBJ2-5,TGTGCCAGCAGTCTGAAAGGGTACCAAGAGACCCAGTACTTC,CASSLKGYQETQYF
once,NA,TRBV2,TRBJ2-7,TGTGCCAGCAGTGACGGGACGCTAACCTACGAGCAGTACTTC,CASSDGTLTYEQYF
NA,NA,TRBV7-9,TRBJ2-7,TGTGCCAGCAGCCCCACTTCGGGCAGCCAGCAGTACTTC,CASSPTSGSQQYF
NA,TRBD1,TRBV10-2,TRBJ2-7,TGCGCCAGCAATATACTCAGGACAGGGCTCTACGAGCAGTACTTC,CASNILRTGLYEQYF
NA,TRBD2,TRBV27,TRBJ2-1,TGTGCCAGCAGTCTAGCGGCTGAGCAGTTCTTC,CASSLAAEQFF
NA,NA,TRBV7-6,TRBJ1-5,TGTGCCAGCAGCTTAGGACACATTAATCAGCCCCAGCATTTT,CASSLGHINQPQHF
NA,NA,TRBV28,TRBJ2-2,TGTGCCAGCAGTTTCTCTTTTTCCGGGGAGCTGTTTTTT,CASSFSFSGELFF
NA,NA,TRBV14,TRBJ2-7,TGTGCCAGCAGCCCCTCGACCCTTCACTACGAGCAGTACTTC,CASSPSTLHYEQYF
NA,TRBD1,TRBV6-1,TRBJ1-2,TGTGCCAGCAGTAACGACAGGGGGTACTATGGCTACACCTTC,CASSNDRGYYGYTF
NA,NA,TRBV7-2,TRBJ1-2,TGTGCCAGCAGCTTAGCAGGGGGGGAGGTGATTTATGGCTACACCTTC,CASSLAGGEVIYGYTF